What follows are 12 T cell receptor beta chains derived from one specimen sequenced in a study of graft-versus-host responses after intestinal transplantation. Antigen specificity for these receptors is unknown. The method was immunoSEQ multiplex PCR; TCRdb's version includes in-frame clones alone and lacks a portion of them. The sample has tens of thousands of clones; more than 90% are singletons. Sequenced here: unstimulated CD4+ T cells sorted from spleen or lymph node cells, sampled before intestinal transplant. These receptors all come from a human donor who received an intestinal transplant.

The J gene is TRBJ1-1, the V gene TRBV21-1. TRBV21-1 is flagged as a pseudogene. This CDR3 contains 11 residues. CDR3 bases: TGTGCCAGCAGCAAAGGGGGGGAAGCTTTCTTT. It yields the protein CASSKGGEAFF.

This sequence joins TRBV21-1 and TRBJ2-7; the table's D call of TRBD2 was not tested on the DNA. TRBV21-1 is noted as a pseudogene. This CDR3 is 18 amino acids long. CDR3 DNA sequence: TGTGCCAGCAGCAAAGAAAGGCCTAGCGGGAGGGGGACCTACGAGCAGTACTTC. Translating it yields CASSKERPSGRGTYEQYF.

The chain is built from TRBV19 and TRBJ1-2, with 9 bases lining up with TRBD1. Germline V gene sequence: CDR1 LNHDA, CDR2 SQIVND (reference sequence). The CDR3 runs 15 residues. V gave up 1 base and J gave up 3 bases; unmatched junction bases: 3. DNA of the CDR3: TGTGCCAGTAGTATAGTATGGACAGGGGACTATGGCTACACCTTC. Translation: CASSIVWTGDYGYTF. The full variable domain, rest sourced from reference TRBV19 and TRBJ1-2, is DGGITQSPKYLFRKEGQNVTLSCEQNLNHDAMYWYRQDPGQGLRLIYYSQIVNDFQKGDIAEGYSVSREKKESFPLTVTSAQKNPTAFYLCASSIVWTGDYGYTFGSGTRLTVV.

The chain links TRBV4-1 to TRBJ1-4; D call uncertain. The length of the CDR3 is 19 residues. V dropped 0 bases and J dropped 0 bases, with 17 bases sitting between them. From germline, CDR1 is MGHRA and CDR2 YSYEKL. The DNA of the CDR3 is TGCGCCAGCAGCCAAGATCGGCACGGCGCTCAAACAACTAATGAAAAACTGTTTTTT. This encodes CASSQDRHGAQTTNEKLFF.

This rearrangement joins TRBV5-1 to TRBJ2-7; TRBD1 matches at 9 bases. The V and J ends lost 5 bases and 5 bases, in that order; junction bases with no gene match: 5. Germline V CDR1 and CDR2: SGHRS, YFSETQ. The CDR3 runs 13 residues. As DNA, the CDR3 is TGCGCCAGCAGTTGGGACAGGGAACACGAGCAGTACTTC. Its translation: CASSWDREHEQYF.

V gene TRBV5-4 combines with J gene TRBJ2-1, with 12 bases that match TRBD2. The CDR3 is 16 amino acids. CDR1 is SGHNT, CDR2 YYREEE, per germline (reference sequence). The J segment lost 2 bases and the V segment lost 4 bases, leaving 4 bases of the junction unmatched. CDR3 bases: TGTGCCAGCAGCCGGTGGACTAGCGGGACCTACAATGAGCAGTTCTTC. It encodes CASSRWTSGTYNEQFF.

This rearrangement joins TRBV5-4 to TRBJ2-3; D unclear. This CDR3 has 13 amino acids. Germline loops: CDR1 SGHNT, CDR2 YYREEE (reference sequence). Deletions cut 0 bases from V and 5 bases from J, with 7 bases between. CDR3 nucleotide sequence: TGTGCCAGCAGCTTGGACAGAAGAGATACGCAGTATTTT. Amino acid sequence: CASSLDRRDTQYF.

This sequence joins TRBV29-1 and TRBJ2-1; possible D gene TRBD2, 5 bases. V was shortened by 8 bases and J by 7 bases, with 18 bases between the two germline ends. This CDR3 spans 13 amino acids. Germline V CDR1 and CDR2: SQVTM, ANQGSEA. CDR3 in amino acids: CSIGVGSANEQFF. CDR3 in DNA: TGCAGCATAGGTGTGGGTAGCGCGAATGAGCAGTTCTTC.

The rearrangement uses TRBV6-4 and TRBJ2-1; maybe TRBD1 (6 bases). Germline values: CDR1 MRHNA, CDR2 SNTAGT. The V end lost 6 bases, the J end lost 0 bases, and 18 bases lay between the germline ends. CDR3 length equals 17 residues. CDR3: CASSQLDRSSSYNEQFF. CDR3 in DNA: TGTGCCAGCAGCCAATTAGACAGGTCGAGCTCCTACAATGAGCAGTTCTTC.

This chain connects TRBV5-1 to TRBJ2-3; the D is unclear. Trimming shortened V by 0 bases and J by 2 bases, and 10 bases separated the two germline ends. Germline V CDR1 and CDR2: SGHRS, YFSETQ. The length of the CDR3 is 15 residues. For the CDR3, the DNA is TGCGCCAGCAGCTTGGATGGGCAGTACACAGATACGCAGTATTTT. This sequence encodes CASSLDGQYTDTQYF.

The DNA for the CDR3 is TGTGCCAGCAGCTCTAGAACTAGCGGGCAGACAGATACGCAGTATTTT. Protein product: CASSSRTSGQTDTQYF. The V and J genes are TRBV7-6 and TRBJ2-3, with TRBD2 identical over 9 bases. Germline lookup yields CDR1 SGHVS and CDR2 FNYEAQ. The CDR3 runs to 16 residues. V was pared by 4 bases and J by 3 bases, with 8 bases of the junction left unmatched.

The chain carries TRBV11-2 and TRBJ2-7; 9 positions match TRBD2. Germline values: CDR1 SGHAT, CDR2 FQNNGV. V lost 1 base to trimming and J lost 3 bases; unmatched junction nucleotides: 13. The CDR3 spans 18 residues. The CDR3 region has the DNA TGTGCCAGCAGCTTAGGGGTCCTCAGTAGCGGGAGCTTCTACGAGCAGTACTTC. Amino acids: CASSLGVLSSGSFYEQYF.